Below, one TCR beta chain is given with its context. What it binds is unknown. This specimen belongs to a study of graft-versus-host responses after intestinal transplantation. Overall study context: Transplantation in recipients was multivisceral, liver-intestinal, or isolated intestinal. Among the recipients, all got anti-thymocyte globulin induction and then tacrolimus and steroids for 2 to 3 years.

Assay: immunoSEQ multiplex PCR; the TCRdb copy retains only in-frame clones and omits some. The sample lists about 110,000 clones, around 93% occurring once. Germline CDR1 is MDHEN and CDR2 is SYDVKM. V dropped 5 bases and J dropped 1; count of bases not matched to a gene: 15. CDR3 length: 18 residues. General study findings and limits: Marrow from the recipient contained GvH clones, some of which had appeared first in ileum or blood. Within the allografts of patients who had graft-donor T cell macrochimerism, graft-versus-host to host-versus-graft clonal ratios were high.

The sample was unstimulated CD8+ T cells sorted from spleen or lymph node cells, taken before intestinal transplant. The genes are TRBV28 and TRBJ1-1; 8 bases are a match to TRBD1. The clonotype comes from a human donor who received an intestinal transplant. This CDR3 is CASSGTGPVGRGNTEAFF. CDR3 DNA: TGTGCCAGCAGTGGGACAGGCCCGGTGGGGAGGGGGAACACTGAAGCTTTCTTT.